The TCR beta chain under discussion was sequenced for a study of Graves' ophthalmopathy and Graves' hyperthyroidism. The sequenced template was RNA, covering the TCR beta CDR3 region. HTBI-primed RT-PCR formed the first round, and a multiplex PCR formed the second. TCRdb called the multiplex PCR reads again in MiXCR, with one record for every CDR3 protein. This table holds just over 400,000 distinct CDR3 sequences, around 21% found once. Pregnant or lactating patients and those with other autoimmune diseases or uncontrolled infections were excluded. Notes on the study in general: Blood also carried most expanded thyroid clonotypes exceeding 0.001 frequency.

Per the germline V gene, CDR1 is DFQATT and CDR2 is SNEGSKA (reference sequence). The CDR3 sequence is 14 residues long. The ends lost 5 bases at V and 5 bases at J; junction bases unmatched: 11. The sample holds many counts of this clonotype. The antigen remains unidentified. This clonotype originated in a woman aged 18-30 years with stable Graves' hyperthyroidism. This chain connects TRBV20-1 to TRBJ1-2; 7 bases map to TRBD1. The sample consisted of peripheral blood. The CDR3: CSAADRAPPYGYTF. CDR3 bases: TGCAGTGCTGCCGACAGGGCCCCTCCTTATGGCTACACCTTC.